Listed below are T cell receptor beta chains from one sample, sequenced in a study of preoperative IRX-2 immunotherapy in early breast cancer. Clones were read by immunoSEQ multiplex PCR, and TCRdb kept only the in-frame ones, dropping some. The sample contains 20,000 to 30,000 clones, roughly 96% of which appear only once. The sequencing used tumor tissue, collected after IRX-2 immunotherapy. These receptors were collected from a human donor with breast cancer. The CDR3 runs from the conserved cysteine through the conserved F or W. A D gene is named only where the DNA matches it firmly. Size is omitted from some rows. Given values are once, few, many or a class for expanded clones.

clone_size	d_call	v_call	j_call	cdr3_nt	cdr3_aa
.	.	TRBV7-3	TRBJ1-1	TGTGCCAGCAGCCTGGGACAAAACACTGAAGCTTTCTTT	CASSLGQNTEAFF
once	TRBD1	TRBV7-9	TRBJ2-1	TGTGCCAGCAGCTTACCGGGACAGGGTAGGAATGAGCAGTTCTTC	CASSLPGQGRNEQFF
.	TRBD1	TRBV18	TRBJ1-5	TGTGCCAGCTCACTTCGGACAGGGAACTTCAATCAGCCCCAGCATTTT	CASSLRTGNFNQPQHF
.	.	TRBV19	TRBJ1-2	TGTGCCAGTAAGTTTGGCTCGTCAACCTATGGCTACACCTTC	CASKFGSSTYGYTF
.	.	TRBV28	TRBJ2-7	TGTGCCAGCAGTTTATTGGTATACGAGCAGTACTTC	CASSLLVYEQYF
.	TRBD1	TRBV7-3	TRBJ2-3	TGTGCCAGCAGCCAGGGGGTGGGTTTGCCCACAGATACGCAGTATTTT	CASSQGVGLPTDTQYF
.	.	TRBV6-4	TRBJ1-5	TGTGCCAGCAGTGAGAGCAGCAATCAGCCCCAGCATTTT	CASSESSNQPQHF
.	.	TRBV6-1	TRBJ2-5	TGTGCCAGCAGTGAAATGGGGGCCCAAGAGACCCAGTACTTC	CASSEMGAQETQYF
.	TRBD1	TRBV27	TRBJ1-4	TGTGCCAGCAGTATCGGACAGGGAAATGAAAAACTGTTTTTT	CASSIGQGNEKLFF
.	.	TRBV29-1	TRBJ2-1	TGCAGCGTCGCCGGATCGGGCAATGAGCAGTTCTTC	CSVAGSGNEQFF
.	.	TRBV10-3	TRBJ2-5	TGTGCCACCACCCCCTCGCCAGAAGAGACCCAGTACTTC	CATTPSPEETQYF
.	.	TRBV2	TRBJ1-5	TGTGCCAGCAGTGGCTCCGGGGTTAGCAATCAGCCCCAGCATTTT	CASSGSGVSNQPQHF
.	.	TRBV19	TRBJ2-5	TGTGCCAGTAGTATAGATCGTGGGAGGGAGACCCAGTACTTC	CASSIDRGRETQYF
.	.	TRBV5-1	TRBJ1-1	TGCGCCAGCAGCCCTCCCGGTGGCCCTGAAGCTTTCTTT	CASSPPGGPEAFF
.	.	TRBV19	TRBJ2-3	TGTGCCAGTACTAGCACAGATACGCAGTATTTT	CASTSTDTQYF
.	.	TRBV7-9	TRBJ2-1	TGTGCCAGCAGCCATAGGACTTCTAGGGATTACAATGAGCAGTTCTTC	CASSHRTSRDYNEQFF
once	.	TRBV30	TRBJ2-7	TGTGCCCACAAAACAGGGAACCTCTGGGAGCAGTACTTC	CAHKTGNLWEQYF
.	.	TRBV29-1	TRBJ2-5	TGCAGCGTTCCCTCCCAGGGAGGAGGACGGCAAGAGACCCAGTACTTC	CSVPSQGGGRQETQYF
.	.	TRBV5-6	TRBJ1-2	TGTGCCAGCAGCATGGCTGAAAACTATGGCTACACCTTC	CASSMAENYGYTF
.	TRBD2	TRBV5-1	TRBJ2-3	TGCGCCAGCAGCTACCCCCAGCTAGCGGGACTGGATACGCAGTATTTT	CASSYPQLAGLDTQYF
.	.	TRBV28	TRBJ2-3	TGTGCCAGCAGTTTAACAGCATCAGATACGCAGTATTTT	CASSLTASDTQYF
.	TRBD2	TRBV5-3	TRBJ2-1	TGTGCCAGAAGCCCTGGCGCCGGGACTAGCGACGACAATGAGCAGTTCTTC	CARSPGAGTSDDNEQFF